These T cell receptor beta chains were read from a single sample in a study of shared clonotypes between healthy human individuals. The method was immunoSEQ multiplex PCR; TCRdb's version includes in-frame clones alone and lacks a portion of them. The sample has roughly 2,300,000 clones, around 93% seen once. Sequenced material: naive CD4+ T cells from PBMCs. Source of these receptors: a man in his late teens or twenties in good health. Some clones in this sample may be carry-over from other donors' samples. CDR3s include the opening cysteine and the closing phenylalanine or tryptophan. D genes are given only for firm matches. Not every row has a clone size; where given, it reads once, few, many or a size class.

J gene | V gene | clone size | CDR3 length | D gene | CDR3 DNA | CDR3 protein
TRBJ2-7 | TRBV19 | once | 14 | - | TGTGCCAGTAGTATACTAGCGTCCCCCCCCGAGCAGTACTTC | CASSILASPPEQYF
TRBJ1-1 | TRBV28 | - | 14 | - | TGTGCCAGCAGTTTTCAGGGAGGAGGGGTTGAAGCTTTCTTT | CASSFQGGGVEAFF
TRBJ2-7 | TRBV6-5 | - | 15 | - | TGTGCCAGCAGTTACTCGGTAGGGGGAATCTACGAGCAGTACTTC | CASSYSVGGIYEQYF
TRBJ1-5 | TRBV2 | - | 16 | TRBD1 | TGTGCCAGCAGGCCGGGACAGGCAAAGAAGGGCAGGGCCCAGCATTTT | CASRPGQAKKGRAQHF
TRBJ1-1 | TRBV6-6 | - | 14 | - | TGTGCCAGCAGCCCCGACAGTCCGGGTACTGAAGCTTTCTTT | CASSPDSPGTEAFF
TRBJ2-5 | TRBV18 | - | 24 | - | TGTGCCAGCTCACCACCGAGGGGCTCCCACAGTGGCTCCCCCTCCTCGCCCAAACAAGAGACCCAGTACTTC | CASSPPRGSHSGSPSSPKQETQYF
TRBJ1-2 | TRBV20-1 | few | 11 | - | TGCAGTCCCACCCGTAACTATGGCTACACCTTC | CSPTRNYGYTF
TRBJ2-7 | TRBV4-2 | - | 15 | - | TGTGCCAGCAGCCAAGATCCTGTTACAGGGAGTGAGCAGTACTTC | CASSQDPVTGSEQYF
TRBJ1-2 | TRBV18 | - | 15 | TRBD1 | TGTGCCAGCTCCCCGGGGACAGGGACAAACTATGGCTACACCTTC | CASSPGTGTNYGYTF
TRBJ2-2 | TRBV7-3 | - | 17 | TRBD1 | TGTGCCAGCAGCGCAACAGGGGGCTTTGCTGGTACCGGGGAGCTGTTTTTT | CASSATGGFAGTGELFF
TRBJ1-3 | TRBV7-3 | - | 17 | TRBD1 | TGTGCCAGCAGCGCCCCCGGGACAGGGAGCTCTGGAAACACCATATATTTT | CASSAPGTGSSGNTIYF
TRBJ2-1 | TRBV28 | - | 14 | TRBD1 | TGTGCCAGCAGTTTTACAGGGGGGTACAATGAGCAGTTCTTC | CASSFTGGYNEQFF
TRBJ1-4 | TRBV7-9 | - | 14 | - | TGTGCCAGCAGCCTGACCCTAGCAGGTGAAAAACTGTTTTTT | CASSLTLAGEKLFF
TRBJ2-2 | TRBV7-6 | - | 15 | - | TGTGCCAGCAGCTTAGGTGGACGCCCCCCCGGGGAGCTGTTTTTT | CASSLGGRPPGELFF
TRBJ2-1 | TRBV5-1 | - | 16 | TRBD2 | TGCGCCAGCAGCCCCGCCGGGACTAGCGGCTACAATGAGCAGTTCTTC | CASSPAGTSGYNEQFF
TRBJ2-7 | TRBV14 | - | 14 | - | TGTGCCAGCAGCCAAGTGAAAGGGGTGGGCGAGCAGTACTTC | CASSQVKGVGEQYF
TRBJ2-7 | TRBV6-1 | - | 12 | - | TGTGCCAGCAGTGCAGGACAGTACGAGCAGTACTTC | CASSAGQYEQYF
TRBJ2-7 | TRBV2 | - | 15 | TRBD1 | TGTGCCAGCAGTACAAACGCCGGGACAGGGTACGAGCAGTACTTC | CASSTNAGTGYEQYF